The next 14 T cell receptor beta chains were all read from a single sample in a study of early T cells in non-severe SARS-CoV-2 infection. TCRdb reprocessed the 5' RACE reads via MiXCR and lists one record per CDR3 protein. The repertoire holds around 67,000 distinct CDR3 sequences, roughly 12% seen once, with 3% to 4.5% in the top ten. Sequenced input: whole blood. The receptors come from an adult who was a healthcare worker with PCR-confirmed SARS-CoV-2 infection or an uninfected control (not recorded which).

This clonotype was detected many times. The chain joins TRBV19 to TRBJ2-3, with 7 bases that match TRBD2. J lost 1 base, V lost 7 bases, and 14 bases had no gene match. CDR3 length: 17 residues. CDR1 is LNHDA, CDR2 SQIVND, per germline (reference sequence). This CDR3 is CASTGGGSLAGTDTQYF. In nucleotides, the CDR3 is TGTGCCAGTACCGGAGGCGGGAGCCTTGCCGGCACAGATACGCAGTATTTT. The variable domain in full, with the rest retrieved from reference TRBV19 and TRBJ2-3, is DGGITQSPKYLFRKEGQNVTLSCEQNLNHDAMYWYRQDPGQGLRLIYYSQIVNDFQKGDIAEGYSVSREKKESFPLTVTSAQKNPTAFYLCASTGGGSLAGTDTQYFGPGTRLTVL.

This clonotype occurred many times. J is TRBJ2-1 and V is TRBV11-2; 9 bases align to TRBD2. The CDR3 extends over 15 amino acids. Germline-derived CDR1 and CDR2 are SGHAT and FQNNGV. Trimming removed 1 base from V and 2 bases from J; junction bases left unmatched: 0. CDR3 bases: TGTGCCAGCAGCTTAGGCGGGAGGGCCTACAATGAGCAGTTCTTC. As protein: CASSLGGRAYNEQFF.

This clonotype came up many times. This chain links TRBV27 with TRBJ1-6; D perhaps matches TRBD1 (6 bases). Trimming cost V 7 bases and J 4 bases, with 26 bases left between them. Germline values: CDR1 MNHEY, CDR2 SMNVEV (reference sequence). CDR3 length: 19 residues. The CDR3 spells CASTSLNYRELEYNSPLHF. CDR3 nucleotides: TGTGCCAGCACGTCCCTTAATTACAGGGAGCTTGAATATAATTCACCCCTCCACTTT.

This clonotype appeared many times. The rearrangement joins TRBV11-2 to TRBJ1-4; the D gene is possibly TRBD1 (6 bases). V was clipped by 5 bases and J by 0 bases, with 19 bases between them. Germline CDR1 SGHAT, CDR2 FQNNGV. The CDR3 contains 18 residues. In DNA, the CDR3 is TGTGCCAGCAGCCAAGCGTGGACAGCGACGGCAACTAATGAAAAACTGTTTTTT. It is translated as CASSQAWTATATNEKLFF.

This clonotype was recorded many times. CDR3 sequence (DNA): TGCGCCAGCAGCCCCAACCCGACAGGTCGTGCCGGCGGCTACACCTTC. It yields the protein CASSPNPTGRAGGYTF. The chain joins TRBV5-1 to TRBJ1-2; TRBD1 might be the D (6 bases). This CDR3 spans 16 amino acids. Looked up from germline, CDR1 is SGHRS and CDR2 is YFSETQ. V lost 4 bases to trimming and J lost 8 bases, with 24 bases between them.

This clonotype was observed a handful of times. This rearrangement joins TRBV11-2 to TRBJ2-1; 8 bases are a match to TRBD2. Germline CDR1 SGHAT, CDR2 FQNNGV. This CDR3 is 12 amino acids long. The trim removed 7 bases at V and 6 bases at J, leaving 2 bases unmatched. The CDR3 region has the DNA TGTGCCAGCACGCTAGCGGGCAATGAGCAGTTCTTC. It codes for CASTLAGNEQFF.

This chain links TRBV21-1 with TRBJ2-5; the table gives TRBD1 as D, unverified against the DNA. TRBV21-1 is noted as a pseudogene. This CDR3 has 12 residues. DNA for the CDR3: TGTGCCCGCGACTGCCGGGAGAAGACCCAGTACTTC. Translation gives CARDCREKTQYF.

This clonotype occurred many times. The rearrangement links TRBV27 to TRBJ2-7; D is unresolved. Trimming stripped 4 bases from V and 1 base from J, with 8 bases between. The CDR3 is 13 residues long. Germline V gene sequence: CDR1 MNHEY, CDR2 SMNVEV (reference sequence). DNA of the CDR3: TGTGCCAGCAGTTACGGCCATTCCTACGAGCAGTACTTC. Translating it yields CASSYGHSYEQYF.

Many counts were recorded for this clonotype. This chain uses TRBV6-5 with TRBJ2-7, with a tentative D call TRBD1 (6 bases). Trimming removed 10 bases from V and 0 bases from J, with 13 bases in between. CDR3 size: 13 residues. Germline loops: CDR1 MNHEY, CDR2 SVGAGI. CDR3 residues: CATGRGSSYEQYF. In DNA, the CDR3 is TGTGCCACCGGTAGGGGGAGCTCCTACGAGCAGTACTTC.

This clonotype was counted ten times or more. The chain recombines TRBV29-1 with TRBJ2-7; 8 bases are a match to TRBD1. V shed 4 bases and J 0 bases; nucleotides not matched to a gene: 11. The germline V gene encodes CDR1 SQVTM and CDR2 ANQGSEA. The CDR3 loop spans 16 amino acids. Here the CDR3 reads CSVVLVGTGTSYEQYF. The CDR3 nucleotides read TGCAGCGTTGTACTCGTAGGGACAGGAACCTCCTACGAGCAGTACTTC.

The chain couples TRBV3-1 to TRBJ2-2; D call uncertain. This CDR3 is built from 15 residues. The germline V and J ends were trimmed by 4 bases and 2 bases, with 11 bases remaining between them. CDR1 LGHDT and CDR2 YNNKEL come from the germline V gene (reference sequence). The CDR3 loop is CASSLHGSNTGELFF. In nucleotides, the CDR3 is TGTGCCAGCAGCCTCCACGGTTCCAACACCGGGGAGCTGTTTTTT.

At least ten counts were recorded for this clonotype. The chain is built from TRBV11-2 and TRBJ2-7, with a tentative D call TRBD2 (5 bases). The CDR3 covers 16 residues. CDR1 and CDR2 from the germline V gene are SGHAT and FQNNGV. V lost 2 bases and J 6 bases, leaving 20 bases between the germline ends. The CDR3 sequence is CASSLLGGPLPREQYF. CDR3 in DNA: TGTGCCAGCAGCTTACTTGGAGGTCCCCTCCCTCGCGAGCAGTACTTC.

The chain uses TRBV7-2 and TRBJ2-7; 10 bases align to TRBD2. The CDR3 is 16 amino acids. Germline loops: CDR1 SGHTA, CDR2 FQGNSA. The junction had 3 bases not matched to a gene; V was cut back by 1 base and J by 0 bases. The CDR3: CASSLESSGSSYEQYF. CDR3 nucleotides: TGTGCCAGCAGCTTAGAGTCTAGCGGGAGCTCCTACGAGCAGTACTTC.

In this sample, this clonotype turned up many times. This chain uses TRBV7-2 with TRBJ1-5; 7 positions agree with TRBD1. V was clipped by 1 base and J by 3 bases; unmatched bases: 6. The CDR3 totals 16 residues. CDR1 is SGHTA, CDR2 FQGNSA, per germline. CDR3 coding DNA: TGTGCCAGCAGCTTAGAGGGGGGACAGTCCAATCAGCCCCAGCATTTT. It translates to CASSLEGGQSNQPQHF. The full variable domain, in which reference TRBV7-2 and TRBJ1-5 provide the parts outside the CDR3, is GAGVSQSPSNKVTEKGKDVELRCDPISGHTALYWYRQSLGQGLEFLIYFQGNSAPDKSGLPSDRFSAERTGGSVSTLTIQRTQQEDSAVYLCASSLEGGQSNQPQHFGDGTRLSIL.